This T cell receptor beta chain was recovered during a study of memory CD4+ T cells and cytomegalovirus serostatus. Note on this clone: What it recognizes is unknown.

CDR1 is SGHKS, CDR2 YYEKEE, per germline (reference sequence). This CDR3 is 16 amino acids long. Trimming left V 3 bases short and J 3 bases short, with 19 bases between. Study-level findings and limits: About 40% of the roughly 160 known CMV-associated TCRbeta sequences appeared in CD4+ memory.

The assay was immunoSEQ multiplex PCR, and TCRdb's table has in-frame clones only and misses some. The data show some 66,000 clones, about 80% seen once. The sort gate was single viable CD3+CD4+CD8-CD45RO+ cells for memory CD4+ T cells. The sequenced sample was memory CD4+ T cells from blood. The receptor's source is an adult in good health and CMV-seropositive. The J gene is TRBJ2-7, the V gene TRBV5-5; D might be TRBD1 (6 bases). As DNA, the CDR3 is TGTGCCAGCAGCTCGACCTCCTACAGGGTACTCTACGAGCAGTACTTC. Its protein is CASSSTSYRVLYEQYF.